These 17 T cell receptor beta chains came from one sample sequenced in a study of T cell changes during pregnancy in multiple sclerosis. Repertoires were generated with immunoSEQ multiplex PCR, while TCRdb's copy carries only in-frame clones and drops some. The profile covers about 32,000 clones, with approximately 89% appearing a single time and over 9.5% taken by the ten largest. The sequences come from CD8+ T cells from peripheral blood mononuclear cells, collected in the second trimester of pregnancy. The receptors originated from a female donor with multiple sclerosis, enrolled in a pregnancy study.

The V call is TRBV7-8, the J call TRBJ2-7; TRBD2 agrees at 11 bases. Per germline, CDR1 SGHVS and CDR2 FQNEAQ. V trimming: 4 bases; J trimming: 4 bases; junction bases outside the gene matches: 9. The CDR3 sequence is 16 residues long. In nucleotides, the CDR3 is TGTGCCAGCAGCTCCTTCACTAGCGGGAGTCTTTACGAGCAGTACTTC. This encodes CASSSFTSGSLYEQYF.

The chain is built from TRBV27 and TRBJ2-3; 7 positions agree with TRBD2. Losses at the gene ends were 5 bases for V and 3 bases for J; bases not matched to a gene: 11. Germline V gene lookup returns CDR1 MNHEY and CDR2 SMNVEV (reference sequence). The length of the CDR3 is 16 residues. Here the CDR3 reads CASSRPGLTFTDTQYF. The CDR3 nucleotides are TGTGCCAGCAGTCGACCGGGACTAACCTTTACAGATACGCAGTATTTT.

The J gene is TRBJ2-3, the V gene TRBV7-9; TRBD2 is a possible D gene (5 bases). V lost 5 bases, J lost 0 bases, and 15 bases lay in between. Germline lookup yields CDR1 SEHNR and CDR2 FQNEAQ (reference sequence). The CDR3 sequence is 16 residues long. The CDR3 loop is CASSLPRGDSTDTQYF. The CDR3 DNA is TGTGCCAGCAGCCTACCCCGGGGAGATAGCACAGATACGCAGTATTTT.

The CDR3 sequence is CASSSVLNTEAFF. In DNA form, the CDR3 reads TGTGCCAGCAGCTCAGTCCTCAACACTGAAGCTTTCTTT. The J gene is TRBJ1-1, the V gene TRBV7-8; D not resolved. This CDR3 spans 13 amino acids. V was pared by 4 bases and J by 2 bases, with 8 bases between. The V gene's germline CDR1 is SGHVS and CDR2 FQNEAQ.

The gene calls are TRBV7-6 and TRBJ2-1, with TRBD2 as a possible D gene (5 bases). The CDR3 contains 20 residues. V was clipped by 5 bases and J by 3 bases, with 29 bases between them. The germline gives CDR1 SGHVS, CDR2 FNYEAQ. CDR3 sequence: CASSLDTLSVHDKNYNEQFF. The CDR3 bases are TGTGCCAGCAGCCTTGACACCCTTAGCGTACACGATAAGAACTACAATGAGCAGTTCTTC. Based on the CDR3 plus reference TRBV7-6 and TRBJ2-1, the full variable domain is GAGVSQSPRYKVTKRGQDVALRCDPISGHVSLYWYRQALGQGPEFLTYFNYEAQQDKSGLPNDRFSAERPEGSISTLTIQRTEQRDSAMYRCASSLDTLSVHDKNYNEQFFGPGTRLTVL.

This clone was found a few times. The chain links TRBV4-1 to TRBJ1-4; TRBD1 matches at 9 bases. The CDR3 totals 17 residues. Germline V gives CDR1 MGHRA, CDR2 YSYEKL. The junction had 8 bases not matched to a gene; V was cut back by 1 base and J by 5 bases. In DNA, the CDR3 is TGCGCCAGCAGCCAAGCATTCAAACAGGGGGCAAATGAAAAACTGTTTTTT. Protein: CASSQAFKQGANEKLFF.

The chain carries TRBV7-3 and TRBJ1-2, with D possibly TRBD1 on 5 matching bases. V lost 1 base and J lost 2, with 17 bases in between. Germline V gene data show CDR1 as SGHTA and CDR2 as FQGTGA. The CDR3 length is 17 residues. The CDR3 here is CASSLKGRGELNYGYTF. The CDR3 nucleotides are TGTGCCAGCAGCTTAAAGGGCCGGGGGGAATTGAACTATGGCTACACCTTC.

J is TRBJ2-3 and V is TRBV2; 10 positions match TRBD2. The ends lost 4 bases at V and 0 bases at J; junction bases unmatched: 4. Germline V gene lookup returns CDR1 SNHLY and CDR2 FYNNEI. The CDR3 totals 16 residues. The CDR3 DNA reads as TGTGCCAGCAGTGGGGCAGCGGGGGGGAGCACAGATACGCAGTATTTT. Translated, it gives CASSGAAGGSTDTQYF.

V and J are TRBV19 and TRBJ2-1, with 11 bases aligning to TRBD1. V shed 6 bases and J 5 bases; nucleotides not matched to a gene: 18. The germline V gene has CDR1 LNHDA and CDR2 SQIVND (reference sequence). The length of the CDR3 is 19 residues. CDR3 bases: TGTGCCAGTAGGGCCGGGACAGGGGGTGTGAACCGAATAAACAATGAGCAGTTCTTC. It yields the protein CASRAGTGGVNRINNEQFF.

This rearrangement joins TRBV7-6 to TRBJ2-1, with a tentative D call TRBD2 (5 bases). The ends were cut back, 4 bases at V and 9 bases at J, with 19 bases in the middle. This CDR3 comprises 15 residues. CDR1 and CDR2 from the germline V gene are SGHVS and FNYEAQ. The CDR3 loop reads CASSYPGLSEREQFF. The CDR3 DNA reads TGTGCCAGCAGCTACCCCGGACTGAGCGAGCGTGAGCAGTTCTTC.

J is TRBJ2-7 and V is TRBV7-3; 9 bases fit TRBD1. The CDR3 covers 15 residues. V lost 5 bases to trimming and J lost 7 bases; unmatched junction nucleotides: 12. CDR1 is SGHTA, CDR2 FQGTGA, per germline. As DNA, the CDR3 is TGTGCCAGCAGCCCGTACAGGGGGCGGTTAATTGAGCAGTACTTC. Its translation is CASSPYRGRLIEQYF.

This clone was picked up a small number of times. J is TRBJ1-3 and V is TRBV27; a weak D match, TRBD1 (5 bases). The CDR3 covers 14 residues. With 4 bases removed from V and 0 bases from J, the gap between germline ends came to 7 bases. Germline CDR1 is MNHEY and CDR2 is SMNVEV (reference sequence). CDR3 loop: CASSSRASGNTIYF. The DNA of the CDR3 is TGTGCCAGCAGTTCCAGGGCCTCTGGAAACACCATATATTTT.

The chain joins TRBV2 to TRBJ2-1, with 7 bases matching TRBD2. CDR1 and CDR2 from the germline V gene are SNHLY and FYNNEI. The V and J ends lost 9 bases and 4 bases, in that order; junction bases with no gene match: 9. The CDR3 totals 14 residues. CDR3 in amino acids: CASNAGVPYNEQFF. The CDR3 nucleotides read TGTGCCAGTAACGCGGGGGTACCGTACAATGAGCAGTTCTTC.

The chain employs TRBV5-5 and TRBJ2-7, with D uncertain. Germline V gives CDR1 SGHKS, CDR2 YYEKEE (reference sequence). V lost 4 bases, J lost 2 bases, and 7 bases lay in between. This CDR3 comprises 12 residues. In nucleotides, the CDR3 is TGTGCCAGCAGCGACAAGACCTACGAGCAGTACTTC. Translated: CASSDKTYEQYF.

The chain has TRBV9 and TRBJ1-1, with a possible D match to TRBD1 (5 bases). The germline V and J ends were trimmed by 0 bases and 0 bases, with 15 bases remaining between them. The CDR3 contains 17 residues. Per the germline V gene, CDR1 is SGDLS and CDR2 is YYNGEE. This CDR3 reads CASSVEAGLSMNTEAFF. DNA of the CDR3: TGTGCCAGCAGCGTAGAGGCGGGACTGTCTATGAACACTGAAGCTTTCTTT.

The CDR3 region is CATSDRGIPEAFF. The CDR3 bases are TGTGCCACCTCAGACAGGGGGATTCCTGAAGCTTTCTTT. This sequence joins TRBV27 and TRBJ1-1, with 9 bases identical to TRBD1. Unmatched junction bases numbered 9, after V lost 10 bases and J lost 6 bases. The CDR3 length is 13 residues. The V gene's germline CDR1 is MNHEY and CDR2 SMNVEV (reference sequence).

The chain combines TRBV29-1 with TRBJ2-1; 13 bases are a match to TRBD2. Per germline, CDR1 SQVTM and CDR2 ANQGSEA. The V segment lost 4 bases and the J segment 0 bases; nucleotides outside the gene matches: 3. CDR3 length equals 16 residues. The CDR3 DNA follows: TGCAGCGTTGTGGGACTAGCGGGGAGCTCCTACAATGAGCAGTTCTTC. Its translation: CSVVGLAGSSYNEQFF.